Each of the 19 T cell receptor beta chains below was sequenced from the same sample in a study of vaccination effects on CD4 cells after COVID-19. Using immunoSEQ multiplex PCR, the repertoire was profiled, and TCRdb retains in-frame clones only, with some absent. The sample lists tens of thousands of clones; 81% were seen once. Their antigen targets remain unknown. Antigen-specific CD4+ T cells expanded by the ViraFEST assay with viral peptide pools were then sequenced. Cultured cells yielded isolated CD4+ T cells after 10 days. The sample here was CD4+ T cells from PBMCs cultured with HCoV-229E spike peptides, taken before COVID-19 vaccination. Source of these receptors: a human donor who received a COVID-19 vaccine.

V and J are TRBV5-6 and TRBJ1-2; D gene unclear. The germline V and J ends were trimmed by 2 bases and 4 bases, with 6 bases remaining between them. Germline V gene lookup returns CDR1 SGHDT and CDR2 YYEEEE. The CDR3 spans 12 residues. CDR3 DNA: TGTGCCAGCAGCTTCGCAGCCTATGGCTACACCTTC. This encodes CASSFAAYGYTF.

The V gene is TRBV4-1, the J gene TRBJ1-5, with a tentative D call TRBD1 (5 bases). The V gene's germline CDR1 is MGHRA and CDR2 YSYEKL. V lost 4 bases and J 4 bases, leaving 11 bases between the germline ends. CDR3 length: 14 amino acids. The CDR3 DNA follows: TGCGCCAGCAGCCTCCCGGGGGGGAATCAGCCCCAGCATTTT. Its protein is CASSLPGGNQPQHF.

This clone was found once. The chain is built from TRBV9 and TRBJ2-1; 10 nucleotides agree with TRBD2. The germline gives CDR1 SGDLS, CDR2 YYNGEE. CDR3 length: 15 residues. The junction had 7 bases not matched to a gene; V was cut back by 4 bases and J by 6 bases. The CDR3 DNA follows: TGTGCCAGCAGCATACTAGCGGGGTTTGGCAATGAGCAGTTCTTC. Its translation: CASSILAGFGNEQFF. Full variable domain (remainder filled in from reference TRBV9 and TRBJ2-1): DSGVTQTPKHLITATGQRVTLRCSPRSGDLSVYWYQQSLDQGLQFLIQYYNGEERAKGNILERFSAQQFPDLHSELNLSSLELGDSALYFCASSILAGFGNEQFFGPGTRLTVL.

This clone appeared once. The chain has TRBV5-1 and TRBJ2-1; D call uncertain. The CDR3 extends over 14 amino acids. Germline lookup yields CDR1 SGHRS and CDR2 YFSETQ. Trimming left V 0 bases short and J 2 bases short, with 6 bases between. CDR3 nucleotide sequence: TGCGCCAGCAGCTTGGACAGTACCTACAATGAGCAGTTCTTC. It translates to CASSLDSTYNEQFF. The complete variable domain, with remaining parts taken from reference TRBV5-1 and TRBJ2-1, reads KAGVTQTPRYLIKTRGQQVTLSCSPISGHRSVSWYQQTPGQGLQFLFEYFSETQRNKGNFPGRFSGRQFSNSRSEMNVSTLELGDSALYLCASSLDSTYNEQFFGPGTRLTVL.

This chain joins TRBV7-3 and TRBJ1-1; 9 nucleotides line up with TRBD1. V lost 0 bases, J lost 5 bases, and 4 bases stayed unmatched. Germline CDR1 reads SGHTA; CDR2 reads FQGTGA. The CDR3 loop spans 15 amino acids. The chain's CDR3 is CASSLTGQGVTEAFF. CDR3 nucleotide sequence: TGTGCCAGCAGCTTAACGGGACAGGGAGTGACTGAAGCTTTCTTT.

The chain recombines TRBV7-2 with TRBJ2-2; 7 bases line up with TRBD1. V was pared by 5 bases and J by 4 bases, with 7 bases of the junction left unmatched. The CDR3 totals 15 residues. CDR1 is SGHTA and CDR2 is FQGNSA in the germline V gene. The CDR3 spells CASSASTGRTGELFF. The CDR3 coding sequence is TGTGCCAGCAGCGCCTCGACAGGGCGCACCGGGGAGCTGTTTTTT.

The chain joins TRBV2 to TRBJ2-6; maybe TRBD1 (6 bases). The ends were cut back, 8 bases at V and 4 bases at J, with 12 bases in the middle. Looked up from germline, CDR1 is SNHLY and CDR2 is FYNNEI. The CDR3 sequence is 14 residues long. In nucleotides, the CDR3 is TGTGCCAGCGGTACAGGGCCCGGGGCCAACGTCCTGACTTTC. Protein product: CASGTGPGANVLTF.

In DNA form, the CDR3 reads TGCGCCAGCAGCTTGGGTGGGGGTACTGGCGAGCAGTACGTC. Residues: CASSLGGGTGEQYV. The chain uses TRBV5-1 and TRBJ2-7; TRBD1 or TRBD2 may be the D gene (5 bases each). The germline CDR1 and CDR2 sequences are SGHRS and YFSETQ. V gave up 0 bases and J gave up 6 bases, with 13 bases separating them. This CDR3 has 14 amino acids.

CDR3 sequence reads: CASSSPGHPVPDTQYF. The CDR3 bases are TGTGCCAGTAGTAGTCCGGGACACCCCGTCCCAGATACGCAGTATTTT. This chain joins TRBV19 and TRBJ2-3; D might be TRBD1 (6 bases). Trimming took 4 bases from V and 4 from J, leaving 18 bases between them. CDR1 LNHDA and CDR2 SQIVND come from the germline V gene (reference sequence). The length of the CDR3 is 16 residues.

The chain recombines TRBV6-4 with TRBJ1-3; D remains ambiguous. This CDR3 is built from 16 residues. V lost 3 bases and J 5 bases, leaving 17 bases between the germline ends. Germline CDR1 and CDR2: MRHNA and SNTAGT. The CDR3: CASSDLGRCGRNTIYF. The CDR3 region has the DNA TGTGCCAGCAGTGATCTCGGGAGGTGTGGAAGAAACACCATATATTTT.

This clone was observed a few times. The J gene is TRBJ2-3, the V gene TRBV7-2, with 7 bases matching TRBD2. Germline V gene data show CDR1 as SGHTA and CDR2 as FQGNSA. The CDR3 extends over 15 amino acids. After removal of 3 bases from V and 0 bases from J, the junction contained 3 bases not matched to a gene. In DNA form, the CDR3 reads TGTGCCAGCAGCTTGGGAGGGATTAGCACAGATACGCAGTATTTT. It is translated as CASSLGGISTDTQYF.

V and J are TRBV5-4 and TRBJ2-3; possible D gene TRBD1, 5 bases. The germline CDR1 and CDR2 sequences are SGHNT and YYREEE (reference sequence). Deletions cut 3 bases from V and 8 bases from J, with 22 bases between. This CDR3 spans 16 amino acids. Here the CDR3 DNA reads TGTGCCAGCAGCTCAAACCCCGGTACAGGCTTAGGTACGCAGTATTTT. Translated: CASSSNPGTGLGTQYF.

The chain carries TRBV19 and TRBJ1-5; no firm D call. This CDR3 is 15 amino acids long. Per germline, CDR1 LNHDA and CDR2 SQIVND (reference sequence). With 3 bases removed from V and 7 bases from J, the gap between germline ends came to 16 bases. The CDR3 nucleotides are TGTGCCAGTAGTATGAGAAGGATGGCGGACCAGCCCCAGCATTTT. As protein: CASSMRRMADQPQHF.

The count of this clone is one. CDR3 nucleotides: TGTGCCAGCTCACCAGGACTAGCGGACGAGCAGTACGTC. Translating gives CASSPGLADEQYV. V gene TRBV18 combines with J gene TRBJ2-7; 10 positions match TRBD2. The germline gives CDR1 KGHSH, CDR2 LQKENI. The CDR3 has 13 residues. V lost 2 bases, J lost 5 bases, and 0 bases stayed unmatched.

The chain combines TRBV30 with TRBJ1-1; tentatively, D is TRBD1 (5 bases). Trimming shortened V by 2 bases and J by 2 bases, and 12 bases separated the two germline ends. There are 14 residues in the CDR3. CDR1 and CDR2 (germline): GTSNPN, SVGIG (reference sequence). DNA of the CDR3: TGTGCCTGGAGTTTGGACGGGGGTAACACTGAAGCTTTCTTT. It codes for CAWSLDGGNTEAFF.

The CDR3 bases are TGTGCCAGCAGCCAGGGGGGGTATGGCTACACCTTC. It specifies CASSQGGYGYTF. This rearrangement joins TRBV12-3 or TRBV12-4 to TRBJ1-2; 7 bases agree with TRBD1. V lost 6 bases, J lost 5 bases, and 3 bases stayed unmatched. CDR3 length equals 12 residues.

The rearrangement joins TRBV30 to TRBJ2-1, with D maybe TRBD2 (5 bases). CDR1 and CDR2 (germline): GTSNPN, SVGIG (reference sequence). CDR3 length: 13 residues. V was trimmed by 3 bases and J by 10 bases, leaving 16 bases between them. As DNA, the CDR3 is TGTGCCTGGAGGGCCAGGCCGGGGTGGGAGCAGTTCTTC. It codes for CAWRARPGWEQFF.

This clone was observed once. J is TRBJ1-1 and V is TRBV6-6; 9 bases match TRBD1. From germline, CDR1 is MNHNY and CDR2 SVGAGI (reference sequence). V shed 8 bases and J 7 bases; nucleotides not matched to a gene: 2. This CDR3 contains 11 residues. The CDR3 here is CASSDRGEAFF. CDR3 nucleotides: TGTGCCAGCTCGGACAGGGGTGAAGCTTTCTTT.

This chain uses TRBV5-1 with TRBJ2-3; D gene ambiguous. From germline, CDR1 is SGHRS and CDR2 YFSETQ. Trimming removed 5 bases at V and 0 bases at J, with 10 bases between. There are 14 residues in the CDR3. DNA of the CDR3: TGCGCCAGCAGGCAAAGTCCTAGCACAGATACGCAGTATTTT. Encoded protein: CASRQSPSTDTQYF.